This T cell receptor beta chain was sequenced for a study of persistence of HIV-infected CD4 T cells. For this clone: The antigen remains unidentified.

Trimming at V came to 5 bases and at J to 0 bases, leaving 6 bases not matched to a gene. Per the germline V gene, CDR1 is MNHEY and CDR2 is SVGEGT. The CDR3 is 15 residues long. Cells were stimulated nonspecifically with anti-CD3/anti-CD28 magnetic beads. Sorting selected CD4+ T cells upregulating both CD40 ligand and CD69. Before stimulation, PBMCs underwent CD8+ T cell depletion. The immunoSEQ assay was version 4, run in survey mode. The assay was immunoSEQ multiplex PCR, and TCRdb's table has in-frame clones only and misses some. The profile shows about 43,000 clones, roughly 90% of them singletons.

This sequence was found in an adult man with HIV who was CMV-seropositive. The sample here was CD4+ T cells sorted from PBMCs after roughly 20-hour stimulation, taken from a patient who received antiretroviral therapy. The chain combines TRBV6-2 or TRBV6-3 with TRBJ1-2; 7 bases are shared with TRBD1. CDR3 residues: CASSRPDRPNYGYTF. The CDR3 nucleotides are TGTGCCAGCAGTCGGCCGGACAGGCCTAACTATGGCTACACCTTC.